What follows is one T cell receptor (beta chain) and its context. No antigen is known for it. The data originate from a study of OX40 agonist ivuxolimab in advanced cancers. As for the study in general: Hepatocellular carcinoma, melanoma, renal cell or head and neck cancer occurred in dose-escalation patients.

The repertoire was sequenced with immunoSEQ multiplex PCR; TCRdb's copy has only in-frame clones and lacks some. The repertoire holds 60,000 or so clones, with about 94% as singletons. Germline values: CDR1 MNHNS, CDR2 SASEGT. Trimming pared 5 bases from V and 12 bases from J, leaving 11 bases between. The CDR3 runs 10 residues. The study's findings and limits: Among patients with partial responses at 0.1-3.0 mg/kg, clonal expansion was among the lowest.

V usage is TRBV6-1 and J usage is TRBJ2-7; no clear D gene. Sequenced material: CD4+ or CD8+ T cells sorted from blood, taken in a trial of the OX40 agonist ivuxolimab. This receptor was obtained from an adult with an advanced solid tumor such as melanoma, head and neck, liver or kidney cancer. The CDR3, as DNA: TGTGCCAGCAGTCACCTACGGCGGTACTTC. Residues: CASSHLRRYF.